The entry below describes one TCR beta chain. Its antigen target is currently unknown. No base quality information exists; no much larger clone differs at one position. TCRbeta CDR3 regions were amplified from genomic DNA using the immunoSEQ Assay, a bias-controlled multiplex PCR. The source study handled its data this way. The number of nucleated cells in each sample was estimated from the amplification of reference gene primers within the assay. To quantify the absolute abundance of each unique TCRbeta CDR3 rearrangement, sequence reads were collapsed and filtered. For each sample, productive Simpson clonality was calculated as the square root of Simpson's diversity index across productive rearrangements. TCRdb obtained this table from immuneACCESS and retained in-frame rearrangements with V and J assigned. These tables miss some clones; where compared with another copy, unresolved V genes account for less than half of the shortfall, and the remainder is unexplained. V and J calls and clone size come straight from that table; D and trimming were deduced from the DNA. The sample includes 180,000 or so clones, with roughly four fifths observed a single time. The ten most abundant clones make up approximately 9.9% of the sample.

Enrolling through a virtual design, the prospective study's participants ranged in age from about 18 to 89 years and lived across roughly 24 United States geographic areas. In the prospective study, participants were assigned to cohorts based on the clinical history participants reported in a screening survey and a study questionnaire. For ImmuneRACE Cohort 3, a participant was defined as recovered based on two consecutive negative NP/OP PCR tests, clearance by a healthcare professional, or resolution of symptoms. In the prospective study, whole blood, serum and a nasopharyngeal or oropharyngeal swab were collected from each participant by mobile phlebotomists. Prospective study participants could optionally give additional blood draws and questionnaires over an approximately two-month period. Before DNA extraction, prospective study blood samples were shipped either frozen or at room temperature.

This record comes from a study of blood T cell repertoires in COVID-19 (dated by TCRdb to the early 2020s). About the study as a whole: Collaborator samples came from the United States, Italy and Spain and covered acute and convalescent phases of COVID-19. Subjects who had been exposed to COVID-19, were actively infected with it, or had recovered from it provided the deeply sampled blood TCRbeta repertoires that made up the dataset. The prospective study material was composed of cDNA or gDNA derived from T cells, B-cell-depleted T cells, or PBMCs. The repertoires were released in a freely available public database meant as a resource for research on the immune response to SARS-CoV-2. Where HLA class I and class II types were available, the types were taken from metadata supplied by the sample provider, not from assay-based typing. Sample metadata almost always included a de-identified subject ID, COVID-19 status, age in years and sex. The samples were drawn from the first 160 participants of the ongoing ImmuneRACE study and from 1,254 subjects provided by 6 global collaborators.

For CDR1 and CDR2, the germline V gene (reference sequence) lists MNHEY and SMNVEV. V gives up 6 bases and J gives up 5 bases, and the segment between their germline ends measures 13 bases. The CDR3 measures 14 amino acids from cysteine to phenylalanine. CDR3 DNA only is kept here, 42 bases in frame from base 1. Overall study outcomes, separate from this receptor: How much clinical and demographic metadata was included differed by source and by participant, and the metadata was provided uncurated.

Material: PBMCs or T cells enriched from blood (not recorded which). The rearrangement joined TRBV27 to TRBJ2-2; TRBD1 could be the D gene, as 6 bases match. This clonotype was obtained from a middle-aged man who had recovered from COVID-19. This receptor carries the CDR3 CASRLTQGTGELFF. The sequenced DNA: TGTGCCAGCAGGCTGACACAGGGAACCGGGGAGCTGTTTTTT.